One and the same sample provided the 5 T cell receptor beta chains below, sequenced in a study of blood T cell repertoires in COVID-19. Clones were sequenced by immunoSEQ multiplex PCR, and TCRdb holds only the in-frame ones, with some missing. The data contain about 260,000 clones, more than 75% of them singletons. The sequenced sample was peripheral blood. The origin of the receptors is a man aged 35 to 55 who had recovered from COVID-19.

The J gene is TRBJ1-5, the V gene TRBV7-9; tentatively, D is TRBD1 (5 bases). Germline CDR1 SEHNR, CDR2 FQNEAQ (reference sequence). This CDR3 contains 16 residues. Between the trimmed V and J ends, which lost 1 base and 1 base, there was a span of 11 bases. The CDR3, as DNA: TGTGCCAGCAGCTTAGGGCGGGGGGAAAGCAATCAGCCCCAGCATTTT. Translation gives CASSLGRGESNQPQHF.

Here the CDR3 DNA reads TGTGCCAGCAGCCAACCCGGCAGGGGGCACTACGAGCAGTACTTC. This encodes CASSQPGRGHYEQYF. The chain recombines TRBV3-1 (or the pseudogene TRBV3-2) with TRBJ2-7; 8 bases line up with TRBD1. Unmatched junction bases numbered 6, after V lost 2 bases and J lost 3 bases. The CDR3 is 15 residues long. The V gene's germline CDR1 is LGHDT and CDR2 YNNKEL (reference sequence).

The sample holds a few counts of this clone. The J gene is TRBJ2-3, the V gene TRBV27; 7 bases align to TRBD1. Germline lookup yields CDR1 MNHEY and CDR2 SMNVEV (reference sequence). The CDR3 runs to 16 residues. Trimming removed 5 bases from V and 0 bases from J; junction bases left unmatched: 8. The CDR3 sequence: CASSNRGPQSTDTQYF. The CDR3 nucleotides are TGTGCCAGCAGTAACAGGGGACCACAGAGCACAGATACGCAGTATTTT.

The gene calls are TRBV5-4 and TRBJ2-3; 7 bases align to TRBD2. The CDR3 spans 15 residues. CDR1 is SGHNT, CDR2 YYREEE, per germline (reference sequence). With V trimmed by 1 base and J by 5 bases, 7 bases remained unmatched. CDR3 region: CASSLWVGGIDTQYF. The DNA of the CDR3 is TGTGCCAGCAGCTTGTGGGTCGGGGGGATAGATACGCAGTATTTT.

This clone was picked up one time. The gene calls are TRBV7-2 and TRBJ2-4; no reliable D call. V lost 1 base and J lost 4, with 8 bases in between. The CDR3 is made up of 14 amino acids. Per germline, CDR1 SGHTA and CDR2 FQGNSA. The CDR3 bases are TGTGCCAGCAGCTTAGTGACACCTAAAAACATTCAGTACTTC. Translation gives CASSLVTPKNIQYF.